These 23 T cell receptor beta chains were sequenced from one sample in a study of human T cells and chemical hapten exposure. Each CDR3 protein gets one entry after TCRdb re-called the RACE reads with MiXCR. The sample records tens of thousands of distinct CDR3 sequences, over 9.5% being singletons. The sample's time point: patch test 2, 6 weeks after DPC sensitization. Treatment in this sample: therapeutic diphenylcyclopropenone sensitization with weekly scalp DPC. Specimen: whole blood, collected in connection with sensitization to the hapten diphenylcyclopropenone (DPC). All receptors derive from a woman aged 45-59 years with alopecia areata. Some clones in this sample may be carry-over from other donors' samples.

This clonotype was observed a handful of times. CDR3 residues: CASSSPGLPSSYNEQFF. CDR3 DNA: TGTGCCAGCAGTTCACCGGGACTACCAAGCTCCTACAATGAGCAGTTCTTC. The V and J genes are TRBV27 and TRBJ2-1; 7 bases line up with TRBD2. The CDR3 is 17 amino acids. Losses at the gene ends were 4 bases for V and 0 bases for J; bases not matched to a gene: 9. Germline CDR1 reads MNHEY; CDR2 reads SMNVEV (reference sequence).

This clonotype was recorded a few times. The genes are TRBV6-5 and TRBJ2-3, with D maybe TRBD2 (6 bases). The germline gives CDR1 MNHEY, CDR2 SVGAGI. CDR3 length equals 16 residues. V lost 6 bases and J 4 bases, leaving 20 bases between the germline ends. The CDR3 here is CASSPTGGSVPDTQYF. In nucleotides, the CDR3 is TGTGCCAGCAGCCCAACAGGAGGGAGTGTCCCAGATACGCAGTATTTT.

The chain employs TRBV25-1 and TRBJ1-1; 8 nucleotides align to TRBD1. Germline CDR1 is MGHDK and CDR2 is SYGVNS. With V trimmed by 7 bases and J by 8 bases, 9 bases remained unmatched. This CDR3 has 13 residues. The CDR3 region is CASTWTGTPEAFF. DNA for the CDR3: TGTGCCAGCACTTGGACAGGGACCCCGGAAGCTTTCTTT.

This clonotype appeared many times. This sequence joins TRBV29-1 and TRBJ2-5; no reliable D call. Trimming removed 3 bases at V and 4 bases at J, with 6 bases between. This CDR3 spans 11 amino acids. CDR1 is SQVTM, CDR2 ANQGSEA, per germline. The CDR3 DNA sequence: TGCAGCGTTGAGGATGGAGAGACCCAGTACTTC. This gives the protein CSVEDGETQYF.

At least ten counts were recorded for this clonotype. The chain joins TRBV14 to TRBJ2-1, with 7 bases identical to TRBD1. V was pared by 0 bases and J by 3 bases, with 5 bases of the junction left unmatched. The germline V gene has CDR1 SGHDN and CDR2 FVKESK. CDR3 length: 16 amino acids. The CDR3 region has the DNA TGTGCCAGCAGCCAAGATCGAGGGGGCTACTACAATGAGCAGTTCTTC. It yields the protein CASSQDRGGYYNEQFF.

The V gene is TRBV28, the J gene TRBJ2-7, with TRBD2 matching 7 bases. The CDR3 extends over 14 amino acids. The V segment lost 5 bases and the J segment 5 bases; nucleotides outside the gene matches: 9. The germline V gene has CDR1 MDHEN and CDR2 SYDVKM. CDR3 sequence: CASSPAGGRDEQYF. CDR3 nucleotide sequence: TGTGCCAGCAGTCCCGCAGGCGGGAGAGACGAGCAGTACTTC. The full variable domain, with the rest looked up from reference TRBV28 and TRBJ2-7, is DVKVTQSSRYLVKRTGEKVFLECVQDMDHENMFWYRQDPGLGLRLIYFSYDVKMKEKGDIPEGYSVSREKKERFSLILESASTNQTSMYLCASSPAGGRDEQYFGPGTRLTVT.

This clonotype was seen ten or more times. The rearrangement uses TRBV27 and TRBJ1-6; TRBD1 is a possible D gene (5 bases). Germline assignment: CDR1 MNHEY and CDR2 SMNVEV (reference sequence). This CDR3 has 16 residues. V was clipped by 6 bases and J by 4 bases, with 16 bases between them. Written as DNA, the CDR3 is TGTGCCAGCAGCTACCAGGGAATCGCGTATAATTCACCCCTCCACTTT. Amino acid sequence: CASSYQGIAYNSPLHF.

The CDR3 DNA reads TGTGCCAGCATTGCAGGGAGCTCCTATAATTCACCCCTCCACTTT. The encoded protein is CASIAGSSYNSPLHF. The J gene is TRBJ1-6, the V gene TRBV28, with D possibly being TRBD1 (5 bases). Trimming took off 7 bases at V and 0 bases at J, with 10 bases between the two ends. The V gene's germline CDR1 is MDHEN and CDR2 SYDVKM. This CDR3 is built from 15 residues.

The table lists this clonotype with many counts. For the CDR3, the DNA is TGCAGTGCTATCCTGACAGTCAAGGGTTCACCCCTCCACTTT. Its protein product is CSAILTVKGSPLHF. The chain couples TRBV20-1 to TRBJ1-6; weak D call: TRBD1 (5 bases). The CDR3 length is 14 residues. Trimming removed 4 bases at V and 9 bases at J, with 16 bases between. From germline, CDR1 is DFQATT and CDR2 SNEGSKA (reference sequence).

This clonotype was counted many times. The J gene is TRBJ1-4, the V gene TRBV29-1, with D possibly TRBD1 on 5 matching bases. Trimming removed 4 bases from V and 3 bases from J, with 9 bases in between. Germline V lookup: CDR1 SQVTM, CDR2 ANQGSEA. The CDR3 consists of 13 residues. The CDR3 DNA follows: TGCAGCGTTGGGGAAGGGGCTAATGAAAAACTGTTTTTT. Translated: CSVGEGANEKLFF.

This clonotype has only a few counts. The gene calls are TRBV19 and TRBJ2-1; D remains unclear. Trimming pared 6 bases from V and 4 bases from J, leaving 19 bases between. This CDR3 has 16 amino acids. Per the germline V gene, CDR1 is LNHDA and CDR2 is SQIVND (reference sequence). CDR3 coding DNA: TGTGCCAGTAGGCAATCGCCCGCCCGGAGTTACAATGAGCAGTTCTTC. Residues: CASRQSPARSYNEQFF.

Many counts were recorded for this clonotype. The gene calls are TRBV28 and TRBJ2-5; D is perhaps TRBD1 (5 bases). Germline V lookup: CDR1 MDHEN, CDR2 SYDVKM. V shed 6 bases and J shed 2 bases, with 13 bases lying between them. This CDR3 comprises 14 residues. Here the CDR3 reads CASSPAGPQETQYF. The CDR3 nucleotides are TGTGCCAGCAGCCCTGCAGGGCCACAAGAGACCCAGTACTTC.

This clonotype showed up just a few times. This sequence joins TRBV20-1 and TRBJ2-2; 7 bases fit TRBD2. The CDR3 totals 15 residues. The trim removed 6 bases at V and 6 bases at J, leaving 13 bases unmatched. Per germline, CDR1 DFQATT and CDR2 SNEGSKA (reference sequence). In DNA form, the CDR3 reads TGCAGTGCACCCAAGGGTGGCGGGAGATCCGGGGAGCTGTTTTTT. This translates into CSAPKGGGRSGELFF.

This clonotype was found many times. The rearrangement links TRBV7-8 to TRBJ1-1; D ambiguous. Germline V gene lookup returns CDR1 SGHVS and CDR2 FQNEAQ. Trimming stripped 2 bases from V and 6 bases from J, with 13 bases between. The CDR3 spans 14 residues. The DNA for the CDR3 is TGTGCCAGCAGCTTAAGACGGGCGACCTCTGAAGCTTTCTTT. It encodes CASSLRRATSEAFF.

V usage is TRBV7-8 and J usage is TRBJ1-5; 8 nucleotides agree with TRBD1. Germline V gives CDR1 SGHVS, CDR2 FQNEAQ. V trimming: 5 bases; J trimming: 3 bases; junction bases outside the gene matches: 6. The CDR3 runs to 15 residues. This chain's CDR3 is CASSRRGQANQPQHF. CDR3 nucleotide sequence: TGTGCCAGCAGCCGACGGGGACAGGCCAATCAGCCCCAGCATTTT.

This clonotype was found many times. The rearrangement joins TRBV29-1 to TRBJ2-5, with D possibly called TRBD1 or TRBD2 (5 bases each). CDR3 length: 14 residues. CDR1 SQVTM and CDR2 ANQGSEA come from the germline V gene. V was cut by 2 bases and J by 4 bases, with 14 bases left in between. CDR3 in amino acids: CSVEMDGASETQYF. In DNA form, the CDR3 reads TGCAGCGTTGAAATGGACGGGGCATCAGAGACCCAGTACTTC.

This chain uses TRBV14 with TRBJ2-1; no firm D call. Germline V gives CDR1 SGHDN, CDR2 FVKESK. Trimming took 7 bases from V and 10 from J, leaving 14 bases between them. The CDR3 spans 12 residues. CDR3 DNA: TGTGCCAGCACCTTTAGGTTATGGGAGCAGTTCTTC. It yields the protein CASTFRLWEQFF.

This rearrangement joins TRBV4-1 to TRBJ2-3; D is perhaps TRBD1 or TRBD2 (5 bases each). Trimming shortened V by 3 bases and J by 9 bases, and 16 bases separated the two germline ends. This CDR3 contains 14 residues. CDR1 and CDR2 (germline): MGHRA, YSYEKL. CDR3 region: CASSHSGPQGTQYF. The CDR3 DNA follows: TGCGCCAGCAGCCATTCGGGACCCCAGGGCACGCAGTATTTT.

The table lists this clonotype with many counts. The rearrangement joins TRBV11-1 to TRBJ2-2; D uncertain. V was cut by 1 base and J by 7 bases, with 4 bases left in between. Germline V lookup: CDR1 SGHAT, CDR2 FQDESV (reference sequence). CDR3 length equals 12 residues. CDR3 in amino acids: CASSLGVGELFF. As DNA, the CDR3 is TGTGCCAGCAGCTTAGGAGTCGGGGAGCTGTTTTTT.

Judged by abundance, this clonotype is medium-sized. The V call is TRBV5-6, the J call TRBJ2-1; possible D gene TRBD2, 5 bases. The CDR3 runs to 16 residues. V lost 4 bases and J lost 4, with 18 bases in between. Per germline, CDR1 SGHDT and CDR2 YYEEEE. Here the CDR3 DNA reads TGTGCCAGCAGCCCAGTGAGCGTGGAGCGGTACAATGAGCAGTTCTTC. Amino acid sequence: CASSPVSVERYNEQFF. Drawing the rest from reference TRBV5-6 and TRBJ2-1, the complete variable domain is DAGVTQSPTHLIKTRGQQVTLRCSPKSGHDTVSWYQQALGQGPQFIFQYYEEEERQRGNFPDRFSGHQFPNYSSELNVNALLLGDSALYLCASSPVSVERYNEQFFGPGTRLTVL.

The chain combines TRBV27 with TRBJ2-3; D is possibly TRBD1 (6 bases). Per germline, CDR1 MNHEY and CDR2 SMNVEV (reference sequence). The germline V and J ends were trimmed by 3 bases and 2 bases, with 6 bases remaining between them. This CDR3 is built from 13 residues. The CDR3 region has the DNA TGTGCCAGCAGTTTGGGGGCCACAGATACGCAGTATTTT. It translates to CASSLGATDTQYF.

This clonotype occurred a few times. This chain uses TRBV10-3 with TRBJ1-2; no clear D. The CDR3 is 15 amino acids. The germline gives CDR1 ENHRY, CDR2 SYGVKD. The V and J ends lost 0 bases and 8 bases respectively, with 16 bases between them. CDR3 in amino acids: CAISESQRSTSGYTF. CDR3 DNA: TGTGCCATCAGTGAGTCGCAGAGATCGACCAGCGGCTACACCTTC.

This clonotype was detected a few times. The chain uses TRBV6-2 or TRBV6-3 and TRBJ1-2; D is possibly TRBD1 (5 bases). This CDR3 is 13 amino acids long. V shed 2 bases and J shed 4 bases, with 8 bases lying between them. CDR1 is MNHEY and CDR2 is SVGEGT in the germline V gene. CDR3 DNA sequence: TGTGCCAGCAGTTACGACAGCCTCTATGGCTACACCTTC. It encodes CASSYDSLYGYTF.